Below are 13 T cell receptor beta chains sequenced from a single sample in a study of blood T cell repertoires in COVID-19. Assay used: immunoSEQ multiplex PCR; TCRdb lists only in-frame clones, some missing. The table records 95,000 to 110,000 clones, about 79% of them present only once. The specimen was peripheral blood. These receptors were obtained from an elderly woman with active or convalescent COVID-19.

J is TRBJ1-5 and V is TRBV25-1; the D is unclear. The CDR3 has 14 residues. Germline CDR1 is MGHDK and CDR2 is SYGVNS. The germline V and J ends were trimmed by 3 bases and 2 bases, with 8 bases remaining between them. The CDR3 reads CASSEAARNQPQHF. As DNA, the CDR3 is TGTGCCAGCAGTGAGGCGGCGCGCAATCAGCCCCAGCATTTT. Full variable domain (missing parts from reference TRBV25-1 and TRBJ1-5): EADIYQTPRYLVIGTGKKITLECSQTMGHDKMYWYQQDPGMELHLIHYSYGVNSTEKGDLSSESTVSRIRTEHFPLTLESARPSHTSQYLCASSEAARNQPQHFGDGTRLSIL.

This chain joins TRBV19 and TRBJ2-7; the D is unclear. V gave up 6 bases and J gave up 6 bases, with 18 bases separating them. The germline gives CDR1 LNHDA, CDR2 SQIVND (reference sequence). The CDR3 loop spans 14 amino acids. The CDR3 sequence: CASSDSWVSGEQYF. DNA for the CDR3: TGTGCCAGTAGCGACTCATGGGTATCGGGCGAGCAGTACTTC.

J is TRBJ1-6 and V is TRBV9; D not resolved. The V and J ends lost 0 bases and 7 bases respectively, with 11 bases between them. Germline CDR1 reads SGDLS; CDR2 reads YYNGEE. There are 15 residues in the CDR3. The CDR3 here is CASSVGRLGNSPLHF. Here the CDR3 DNA reads TGTGCCAGCAGCGTAGGGAGGTTAGGAAATTCACCCCTCCACTTT.

The rearrangement links TRBV30 to TRBJ1-2; 7 bases agree with TRBD1. CDR1 and CDR2 (germline): GTSNPN, SVGIG (reference sequence). The CDR3 spans 13 residues. The V segment lost 1 base and the J segment 8 bases; nucleotides outside the gene matches: 7. The CDR3 DNA is TGTGCCTGGAGTGCAAAAACAGGGGTAGGCTACACCTTC. It is translated as CAWSAKTGVGYTF.

A single count supports this clone. V and J are TRBV18 and TRBJ2-7, with D perhaps TRBD1 (6 bases). Trimming left V 2 bases short and J 4 bases short, with 12 bases between. Germline CDR1 reads KGHSH; CDR2 reads LQKENI. The CDR3 length is 14 residues. This CDR3 is CASSPNTGQYEQYF. CDR3 in DNA: TGTGCCAGCTCACCAAATACAGGGCAGTACGAGCAGTACTTC.

The chain recombines TRBV27 with TRBJ1-2, with 7 bases fitting TRBD1. Per the germline V gene, CDR1 is MNHEY and CDR2 is SMNVEV (reference sequence). The CDR3 is 14 amino acids. J was trimmed by 4 bases and V by 6 bases; bases with no gene match: 8. CDR3 amino acids: CASSRLTGIYGYTF. The CDR3 DNA reads as TGTGCCAGCAGCCGCCTGACAGGGATCTATGGCTACACCTTC.

V usage is TRBV27 and J usage is TRBJ1-4, with 7 bases lining up with TRBD1. The CDR3 loop spans 13 amino acids. The junction had 2 bases not matched to a gene; V was cut back by 3 bases and J by 7 bases. Per germline, CDR1 MNHEY and CDR2 SMNVEV (reference sequence). The CDR3 here is CASSLNRGEKLFF. The CDR3 DNA sequence: TGTGCCAGCAGTTTGAACAGGGGTGAAAAACTGTTTTTT.

This rearrangement joins TRBV27 to TRBJ1-1; D is unclear. This CDR3 comprises 13 residues. Germline loops: CDR1 MNHEY, CDR2 SMNVEV (reference sequence). Trimming stripped 3 bases from V and 8 bases from J, with 13 bases between. CDR3 in DNA: TGTGCCAGCAGTTTGGGATGGAGGGCCGAAGCTTTCTTT. It codes for CASSLGWRAEAFF.

The chain has TRBV28 and TRBJ1-2; 8 bases are shared with TRBD1. V lost 4 bases and J lost 4; bases outside the gene matches: 5. Germline assignment: CDR1 MDHEN and CDR2 SYDVKM. The CDR3 contains 14 residues. As DNA, the CDR3 is TGTGCCAGCAGTTCAAGGGACAGGTTCTATGGCTACACCTTC. Translated, it gives CASSSRDRFYGYTF.

The chain recombines TRBV5-6 with TRBJ2-7; 7 bases agree with TRBD2. The CDR3 is made up of 19 amino acids. V was pared by 4 bases and J by 11 bases, with 30 bases of the junction left unmatched. Germline CDR1 reads SGHDT; CDR2 reads YYEEEE. The CDR3 DNA follows: TGTGCCAGCAGCCCCCGGGCCCCCCTTTTTCATCAGGTTCCGGGGAGGGAGTACTTC. This codes for CASSPRAPLFHQVPGREYF. Complete variable domain (other parts from reference TRBV5-6 and TRBJ2-7): DAGVTQSPTHLIKTRGQQVTLRCSPKSGHDTVSWYQQALGQGPQFIFQYYEEEERQRGNFPDRFSGHQFPNYSSELNVNALLLGDSALYLCASSPRAPLFHQVPGREYFGPGTRLTVT.

CDR3 sequence: CATSRALDFTDTQYF. In DNA form, the CDR3 reads TGTGCCACCAGCAGAGCGCTGGACTTCACAGATACGCAGTATTTT. The rearrangement uses TRBV15 and TRBJ2-3, with a weak D call TRBD2 (5 bases). This CDR3 has 15 amino acids. The ends were cut back, 1 base at V and 2 bases at J, with 10 bases in the middle. Germline V gene lookup returns CDR1 LNHNV and CDR2 YYDKDF (reference sequence). The full variable domain, its missing parts supplied by reference TRBV15 and TRBJ2-3, is DAMVIQNPRYQVTQFGKPVTLSCSQTLNHNVMYWYQQKSSQAPKLLFHYYDKDFNNEADTPDNFQSRRPNTSFCFLDIRSPGLGDTAMYLCATSRALDFTDTQYFGPGTRLTVL.

This clone turned up a few times. The chain employs TRBV28 and TRBJ1-5; D uncertain. Trimming stripped 3 bases from V and 1 base from J, with 10 bases between. The CDR3 runs 15 residues. Germline CDR1 is MDHEN and CDR2 is SYDVKM. Written as DNA, the CDR3 is TGTGCCAGCAGTTTTGCAGGTCCCAGCAATCAGCCCCAGCATTTT. It codes for CASSFAGPSNQPQHF. Filled out from reference TRBV28 and TRBJ1-5, the complete variable domain reads DVKVTQSSRYLVKRTGEKVFLECVQDMDHENMFWYRQDPGLGLRLIYFSYDVKMKEKGDIPEGYSVSREKKERFSLILESASTNQTSMYLCASSFAGPSNQPQHFGDGTRLSIL.

This clone has only a few counts. The chain recombines TRBV18 with TRBJ2-7; 7 bases match TRBD1. The CDR3 length is 14 residues. Germline V gene sequence: CDR1 KGHSH, CDR2 LQKENI. V gave up 3 bases and J gave up 5 bases; unmatched junction bases: 7. CDR3 in amino acids: CASSPDRVRDEQYF. The CDR3 region has the DNA TGTGCCAGCTCACCCGACAGGGTACGGGACGAGCAGTACTTC.